This T cell receptor (beta chain) was sequenced for a study of shared clonotypes between healthy human individuals. A word on this clone: This CDR3 is also generated by other DNA sequences in the sample.

Per the germline V gene, CDR1 is SGHRS and CDR2 is YFSETQ. The CDR3 has 13 residues. Trimming shortened V by 0 bases and J by 5 bases, and 5 bases separated the two germline ends. TCRdb's copy holds only in-frame clones and misses some; the assay was immunoSEQ multiplex PCR. The data hold over 2 million clones, with around 96% observed a single time. CD8 cells regarded as naive lacked CD45RO, were positively chosen for CCR7, and omitted terminally differentiated effector memory CD45RA+ cells. The chain couples TRBV5-1 to TRBJ2-2; no reliable D call. The specimen sequenced was naive CD8+ T cells sorted from blood. The TCR originated in a man between 18 and 35 years old in good health. The CDR3 sequence is CASSLAGTGELFF. CDR3 DNA: TGCGCCAGCAGCTTGGCGGGTACCGGGGAGCTGTTTTTT. Complete variable domain (other parts from reference TRBV5-1 and TRBJ2-2): KAGVTQTPRYLIKTRGQQVTLSCSPISGHRSVSWYQQTPGQGLQFLFEYFSETQRNKGNFPGRFSGRQFSNSRSEMNVSTLELGDSALYLCASSLAGTGELFFGEGSRLTVL.